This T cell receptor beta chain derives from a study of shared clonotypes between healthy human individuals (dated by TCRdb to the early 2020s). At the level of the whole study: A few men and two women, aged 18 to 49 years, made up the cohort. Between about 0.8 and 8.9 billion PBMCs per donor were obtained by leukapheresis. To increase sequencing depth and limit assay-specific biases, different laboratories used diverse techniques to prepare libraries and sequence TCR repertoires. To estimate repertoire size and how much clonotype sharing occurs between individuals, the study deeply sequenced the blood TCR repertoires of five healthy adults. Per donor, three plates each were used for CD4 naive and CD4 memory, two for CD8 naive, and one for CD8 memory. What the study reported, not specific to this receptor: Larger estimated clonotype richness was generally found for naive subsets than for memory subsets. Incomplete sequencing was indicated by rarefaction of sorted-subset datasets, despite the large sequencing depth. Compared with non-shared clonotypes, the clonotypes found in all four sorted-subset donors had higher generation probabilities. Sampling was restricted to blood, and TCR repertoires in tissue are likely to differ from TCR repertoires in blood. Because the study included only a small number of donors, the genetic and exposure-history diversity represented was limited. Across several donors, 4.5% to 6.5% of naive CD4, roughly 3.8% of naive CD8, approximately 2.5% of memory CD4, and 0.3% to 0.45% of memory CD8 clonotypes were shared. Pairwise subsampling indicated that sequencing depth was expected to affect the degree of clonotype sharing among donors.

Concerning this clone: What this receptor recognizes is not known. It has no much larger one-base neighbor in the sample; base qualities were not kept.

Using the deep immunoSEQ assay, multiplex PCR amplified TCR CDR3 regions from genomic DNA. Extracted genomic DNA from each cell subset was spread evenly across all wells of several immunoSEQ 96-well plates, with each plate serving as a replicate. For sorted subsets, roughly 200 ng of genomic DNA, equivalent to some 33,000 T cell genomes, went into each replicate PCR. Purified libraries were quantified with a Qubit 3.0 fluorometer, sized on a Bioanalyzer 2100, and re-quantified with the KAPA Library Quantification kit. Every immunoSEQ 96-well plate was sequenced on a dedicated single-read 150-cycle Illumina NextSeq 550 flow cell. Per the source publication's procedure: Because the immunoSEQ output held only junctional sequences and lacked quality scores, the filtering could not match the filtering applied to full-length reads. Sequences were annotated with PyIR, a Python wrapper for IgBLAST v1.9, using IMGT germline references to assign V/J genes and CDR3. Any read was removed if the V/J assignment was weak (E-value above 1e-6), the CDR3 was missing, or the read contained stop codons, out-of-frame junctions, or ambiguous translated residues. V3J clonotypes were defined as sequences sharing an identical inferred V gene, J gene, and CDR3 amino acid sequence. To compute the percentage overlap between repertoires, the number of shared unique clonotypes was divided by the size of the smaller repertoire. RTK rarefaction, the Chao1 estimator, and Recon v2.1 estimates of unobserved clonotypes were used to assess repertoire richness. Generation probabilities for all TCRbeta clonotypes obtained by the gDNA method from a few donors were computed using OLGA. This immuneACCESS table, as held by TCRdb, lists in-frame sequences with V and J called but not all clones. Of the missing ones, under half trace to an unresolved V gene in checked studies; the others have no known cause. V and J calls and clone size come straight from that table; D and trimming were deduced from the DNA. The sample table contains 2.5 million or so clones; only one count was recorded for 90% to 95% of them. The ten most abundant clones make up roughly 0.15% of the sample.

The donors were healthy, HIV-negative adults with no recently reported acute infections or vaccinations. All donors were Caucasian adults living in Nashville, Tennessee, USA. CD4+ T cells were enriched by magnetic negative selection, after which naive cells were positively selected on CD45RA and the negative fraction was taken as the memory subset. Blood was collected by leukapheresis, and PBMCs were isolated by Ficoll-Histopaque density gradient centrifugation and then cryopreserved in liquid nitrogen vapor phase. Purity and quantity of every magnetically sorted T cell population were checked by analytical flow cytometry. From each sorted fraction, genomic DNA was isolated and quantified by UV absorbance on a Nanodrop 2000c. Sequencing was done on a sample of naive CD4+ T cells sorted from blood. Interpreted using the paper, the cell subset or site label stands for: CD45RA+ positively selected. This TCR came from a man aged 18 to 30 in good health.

The bases read TGCGCCAGCAGAGGAGGGACAGGGCAAAACATTCAGTACTTC. Its translation is CASRGGTGQNIQYF. The sequence is built from TRBV10-2 and TRBJ2-4, and 9 junction bases match TRBD1. The junction shows trimming of 6 bases on V and 5 bases on J, and the gene matches do not reach 5 bases of it. The germline V gene supplies CDR1 WSHSY and CDR2 SAAADI. From its cysteine to its phenylalanine, the CDR3 spans 14 amino acids. Kept here is only the CDR3 DNA, which spans 42 bases and is read in frame from base 1.